Given below is one T cell receptor beta chain in context. The data derive from a study of PD-L1 blockade in urothelial cancer. V trimming: 6 bases; J trimming: 7 bases; junction bases outside the gene matches: 6. Germline assignment: CDR1 LNHDA and CDR2 SQIVND (reference sequence). The CDR3 extends over 14 amino acids. Time point indicated: pretreatment peripheral blood. Assay: immunoSEQ multiplex PCR; the TCRdb copy retains only in-frame clones and omits some. The table lists more than 90,000 clones, around nine tenths of them singletons. The chain recombines TRBV19 with TRBJ2-3; 11 nucleotides agree with TRBD2. The sample in question was PBMCs, obtained around atezolizumab (anti-PD-L1) treatment. The receptor comes from a man aged 60 to 75 with urothelial cancer. The CDR3 protein is CASSKTSGDHTQYF. DNA of the CDR3: TGTGCCAGTAGCAAGACTAGCGGGGATCATACGCAGTATTTT. Supplemented by reference TRBV19 and TRBJ2-3, the full variable domain reads DGGITQSPKYLFRKEGQNVTLSCEQNLNHDAMYWYRQDPGQGLRLIYYSQIVNDFQKGDIAEGYSVSREKKESFPLTVTSAQKNPTAFYLCASSKTSGDHTQYFGPGTRLTVL.